The 25 T cell receptor beta chains below come from one sample, sequenced in a study of cytomegalovirus exposure and HLA in healthy donors. Both 60 Vbeta primers and 13 Jbeta primers went into the PCR. Generated by immunoSEQ multiplex PCR, the TCRdb table keeps only in-frame clones and is missing some. The listing records around 70,000 clones. The source material was PBMCs. The source of these receptors is a female donor in good health and CMV-seropositive.

To note about this clone: At the DNA level, this CDR3 is encoded by other sequences in the same sample as well. The chain uses TRBV6-5 and TRBJ2-7; 11 bases match TRBD1. V gave up 6 bases and J gave up 5 bases; unmatched junction bases: 9. The germline V gene has CDR1 MNHEY and CDR2 SVGAGI. The CDR3 is 15 amino acids. This CDR3 is CASSLTGTGGNEQYF. CDR3 bases: TGTGCCAGCAGCCTGACCGGGACAGGGGGGAACGAGCAGTACTTC.

The V gene is TRBV5-1, the J gene TRBJ2-2; tentatively, D is TRBD2 (5 bases). This CDR3 spans 15 amino acids. V was shortened by 1 base and J by 4 bases, with 11 bases between the two germline ends. Germline V gene data show CDR1 as SGHRS and CDR2 as YFSETQ. The CDR3 sequence: CASSLSLASTGELFF. The CDR3 DNA is TGCGCCAGCAGCTTGAGCCTAGCAAGCACCGGGGAGCTGTTTTTT. The whole variable domain, remainder taken from reference TRBV5-1 and TRBJ2-2, is KAGVTQTPRYLIKTRGQQVTLSCSPISGHRSVSWYQQTPGQGLQFLFEYFSETQRNKGNFPGRFSGRQFSNSRSEMNVSTLELGDSALYLCASSLSLASTGELFFGEGSRLTVL.

The chain is built from TRBV28 and TRBJ2-7; TRBD2 matches 7 bases. Germline lookup yields CDR1 MDHEN and CDR2 SYDVKM. The CDR3 loop spans 12 amino acids. Trimming removed 7 bases from V and 2 bases from J; junction bases left unmatched: 2. CDR3 loop: CASTTSTYEQYF. The CDR3 DNA is TGTGCCAGCACGACTAGCACCTACGAGCAGTACTTC.

As regards this clone: One junction end does not reproduce the germline sequence, and a read error may be involved. The chain links TRBV12-5 to TRBJ2-1; perhaps TRBD1 as D (5 bases). CDR3 length: 12 amino acids. CDR1 and CDR2 from the germline V gene are LGHNT and FRNRAP. The CDR3 nucleotides are TGTGCTAGTGGGTTGGGGCAAAATGAGCAGTTCTTC. This encodes CASGLGQNEQFF.

V and J are TRBV6-5 and TRBJ2-7; D is ambiguous. Trimming shortened V by 0 bases and J by 1 base, and 10 bases separated the two germline ends. The germline V gene encodes CDR1 MNHEY and CDR2 SVGAGI. This CDR3 comprises 15 residues. The CDR3 bases are TGTGCCAGCAGTTACTCGACTTATAGATCCTACGAGCAGTACTTC. It codes for CASSYSTYRSYEQYF.

The genes are TRBV18 and TRBJ1-1, with a tentative D call TRBD1 (5 bases). Trimming removed 2 bases from V and 4 bases from J, with 11 bases in between. CDR3 length: 14 amino acids. CDR1 is KGHSH, CDR2 LQKENI, per germline. Written as DNA, the CDR3 is TGTGCCAGCTCACCAGGGTCCGGGGGCACTGAAGCTTTCTTT. This translates into CASSPGSGGTEAFF.

The chain couples TRBV9 to TRBJ1-2; TRBD1 aligns across 9 bases. Looked up from germline, CDR1 is SGDLS and CDR2 is YYNGEE. V gave up 2 bases and J gave up 4 bases; unmatched junction bases: 3. CDR3 length: 14 amino acids. CDR3 in DNA: TGTGCCAGCAGCGTTACGACAGGGGGCTATGGCTACACCTTC. This gives the protein CASSVTTGGYGYTF.

The rearrangement joins TRBV7-9 to TRBJ1-1, with 8 bases identical to TRBD1. The CDR3 is made up of 15 amino acids. The trim removed 4 bases at V and 4 bases at J, leaving 8 bases unmatched. Looked up from germline, CDR1 is SEHNR and CDR2 is FQNEAQ (reference sequence). The CDR3 reads CASSWGQVAGTEAFF. The CDR3, as DNA: TGTGCCAGCAGCTGGGGACAGGTCGCGGGCACTGAAGCTTTCTTT.

The chain links TRBV7-2 to TRBJ2-1; a possible D gene is TRBD2 (6 bases). Germline V gene sequence: CDR1 SGHTA, CDR2 FQGNSA. The CDR3 contains 14 residues. V was cut by 5 bases and J by 5 bases, with 13 bases left in between. CDR3 residues: CASSPSGQHNEQFF. The DNA of the CDR3 is TGTGCCAGCAGCCCCAGCGGGCAGCACAATGAGCAGTTCTTC.

V is TRBV10-1 and J is TRBJ1-3; no reliable D call. This CDR3 contains 13 residues. V gave up 7 bases and J gave up 1 base, with 8 bases separating them. Germline V lookup: CDR1 WNHNN, CDR2 SYGVQD (reference sequence). CDR3 sequence (DNA): TGCGCCAGCAAGGAGGCTTCTGGAAACACCATATATTTT. Translating it yields CASKEASGNTIYF.

This rearrangement joins TRBV5-6 to TRBJ2-1, with D perhaps matching TRBD2 (5 bases). This CDR3 is 13 amino acids long. Germline V gene data show CDR1 as SGHDT and CDR2 as YYEEEE. Trimming cost V 2 bases and J 7 bases, with 10 bases left between them. The CDR3 is CASSFSERNEQFF. CDR3 nucleotide sequence: TGTGCCAGCAGCTTTAGCGAGCGAAATGAGCAGTTCTTC.

V gene TRBV5-1 combines with J gene TRBJ2-4; maybe TRBD1 (5 bases). Germline assignment: CDR1 SGHRS and CDR2 YFSETQ. Trimming removed 0 bases at V and 7 bases at J, with 11 bases between. CDR3 length equals 14 residues. The chain's CDR3 is CASSLDGAVNIQYF. For the CDR3, the DNA is TGCGCCAGCAGCTTGGATGGGGCCGTCAACATTCAGTACTTC.

The rearrangement links TRBV5-1 to TRBJ1-1; TRBD1 is a possible D gene (5 bases). This CDR3 has 13 amino acids. V lost 5 bases, J lost 4 bases, and 12 bases lay in between. CDR1 and CDR2 from the germline V gene are SGHRS and YFSETQ. The CDR3 here is CASRSDSSTEAFF. Here the CDR3 DNA reads TGCGCCAGCAGGTCTGACAGTTCCACTGAAGCTTTCTTT. The complete variable domain, with remaining parts taken from reference TRBV5-1 and TRBJ1-1, reads KAGVTQTPRYLIKTRGQQVTLSCSPISGHRSVSWYQQTPGQGLQFLFEYFSETQRNKGNFPGRFSGRQFSNSRSEMNVSTLELGDSALYLCASRSDSSTEAFFGQGTRLTVV.

In terms of frequency, this clone is medium-sized (0.01 to 0.1%). The chain recombines TRBV19 with TRBJ2-6; D remains ambiguous. Deletions cut 6 bases from V and 0 bases from J, with 9 bases between. Germline V gives CDR1 LNHDA, CDR2 SQIVND (reference sequence). The length of the CDR3 is 15 residues. CDR3 residues: CASSRFSSGANVLTF. The DNA of the CDR3 is TGTGCCAGTAGCCGATTTAGCTCTGGGGCCAACGTCCTGACTTTC.

The chain uses TRBV19 and TRBJ2-3; D is possibly TRBD2 (6 bases). The CDR3 contains 14 residues. Between the trimmed V and J ends, which lost 11 bases and 2 bases, there was a span of 17 bases. Germline-derived CDR1 and CDR2 are LNHDA and SQIVND (reference sequence). The CDR3 region is CASREGGPTDTQYF. The CDR3 DNA reads TGTGCCTCCCGAGAGGGAGGACCCACAGATACGCAGTATTTT.

The CDR3 sequence: CASSPVGTGYTEAFF. DNA of the CDR3: TGTGCCAGCTCACCGGTAGGGACAGGCTACACTGAAGCTTTCTTT. This chain uses TRBV18 with TRBJ1-1; TRBD1 agrees at 8 bases. The CDR3 contains 15 residues. After removal of 3 bases from V and 3 bases from J, the junction contained 6 bases not matched to a gene. The germline V gene encodes CDR1 KGHSH and CDR2 LQKENI.

To note about this clone: This same CDR3 is encoded by further DNA sequences in the sample. CDR3 protein: CASSQGLADSYEQYF. DNA of the CDR3: TGCGCCAGCAGCCAAGGACTAGCGGACTCCTACGAGCAGTACTTC. The chain carries TRBV4-1 and TRBJ2-7, with 9 bases fitting TRBD2. The CDR3 extends over 15 amino acids. Per the germline V gene, CDR1 is MGHRA and CDR2 is YSYEKL. V was pared by 1 base and J by 0 bases, with 1 base of the junction left unmatched.

V gene TRBV6-5 combines with J gene TRBJ1-2; no reliable D call. The V end lost 2 bases, the J end lost 2 bases, and 6 bases lay between the germline ends. This CDR3 is 13 amino acids long. The germline V gene encodes CDR1 MNHEY and CDR2 SVGAGI. DNA for the CDR3: TGTGCCAGCAGTTACGAGTTCAACTATGGCTACACCTTC. Its translation is CASSYEFNYGYTF.

The genes are TRBV18 and TRBJ2-7, with TRBD1 matching over 8 bases. CDR1 KGHSH and CDR2 LQKENI come from the germline V gene. Trimming at V came to 3 bases and at J to 5 bases, leaving 6 bases not matched to a gene. The CDR3 runs to 14 residues. CDR3 sequence (DNA): TGTGCCAGCTCACCTCAGGGGGCGCAAAACGAGCAGTACTTC. This sequence encodes CASSPQGAQNEQYF.

V usage is TRBV6-1 and J usage is TRBJ1-2; TRBD1 agrees at 7 bases. V shed 6 bases and J 7 bases; nucleotides not matched to a gene: 11. The germline CDR1 and CDR2 sequences are MNHNS and SASEGT. The CDR3 is 14 residues long. CDR3 nucleotides: TGTGCCAGCAGGGCCTATGGGACAGTAGGTGGCTACACCTTC. It codes for CASRAYGTVGGYTF.

CDR3 residues: CAISSGQGNYEQYF. CDR3 sequence (DNA): TGTGCCATCAGCTCCGGGCAGGGGAACTACGAGCAGTACTTC. The chain is built from TRBV10-3 and TRBJ2-7; D may be TRBD1 (6 bases). Trimming took off 6 bases at V and 3 bases at J, with 15 bases between the two ends. Germline CDR1 reads ENHRY; CDR2 reads SYGVKD. The CDR3 sequence is 14 residues long.

The chain recombines TRBV4-1 with TRBJ1-2, with TRBD1 matching 7 bases. From germline, CDR1 is MGHRA and CDR2 YSYEKL. Trimming at V came to 3 bases and at J to 5 bases, leaving 12 bases not matched to a gene. The CDR3 covers 16 residues. CDR3 residues: CASSQGPGQTMYGYTF. The CDR3 DNA reads TGCGCCAGCAGCCAGGGACCGGGACAGACAATGTATGGCTACACCTTC.

The chain employs TRBV29-1 and TRBJ2-1; 11 nucleotides agree with TRBD1. The CDR3 is 14 amino acids. The ends lost 4 bases at V and 6 bases at J; junction bases unmatched: 5. CDR1 and CDR2 from the germline V gene are SQVTM and ANQGSEA. The DNA of the CDR3 is TGCAGCGTTGTGCGGACAGGGGGCTTCAATGAGCAGTTCTTC. It codes for CSVVRTGGFNEQFF.

This sequence joins TRBV19 and TRBJ2-2, with D possibly being TRBD2 (6 bases). Trimming stripped 1 base from V and 7 bases from J, with 16 bases between. There are 16 residues in the CDR3. CDR1 and CDR2 (germline): LNHDA, SQIVND (reference sequence). The CDR3: CASSIGLGRSGGELFF. In DNA, the CDR3 is TGTGCCAGTAGTATAGGGCTAGGGAGGTCTGGCGGGGAGCTGTTTTTT.

The rearrangement links TRBV7-2 to TRBJ1-6; 7 nucleotides match TRBD1. J was trimmed by 6 bases and V by 1 base; bases with no gene match: 6. CDR1 and CDR2 from the germline V gene are SGHTA and FQGNSA. This CDR3 is built from 16 residues. CDR3 bases: TGTGCCAGCAGCTTAGGAGGGACAGCATTTAATTCACCCCTCCACTTT. Residues: CASSLGGTAFNSPLHF.